This passage covers 18 T cell receptor beta chains from one sample sequenced in a study of cytomegalovirus exposure and HLA in healthy donors (dated by TCRdb to about 2017). Library creation used the immunoSEQ multiplex PCR assay. The multiplex PCR relied on a mix of 60 forward primers for TCR Vbeta segments and 13 reverse primers for TCR Jbeta segments. TCRdb obtained this table from immuneACCESS and retained in-frame rearrangements with V and J assigned. These tables miss some clones; where compared with another copy, unresolved V genes account for less than half of the shortfall, and the remainder is unexplained. This sample has around 95,000 clones in its table, and about 76% of those were observed once. The ten largest account for around 10% of the sample. Sequencing was done on a sample of PBMCs. These receptors were collected from a man under 40 in good health and CMV-seropositive.

Concerning this clone: A read error may produce the germline difference seen at one junction end. The chain recombines TRBV7-9 with TRBJ2-5; 9 bases align to TRBD2. The CDR3 is 16 residues long. Germline CDR1 and CDR2: SEHNR and FQNEAQ (reference sequence). The CDR3 loop is CSSSLFGGGVRETQYF. The CDR3 region has the DNA TGTTCCAGCAGCTTATTTGGCGGGGGGGTCAGGGAGACCCAGTACTTC.

This clone was recorded only once. The chain joins TRBV2 to TRBJ2-7, with D possibly TRBD1 on 5 matching bases. The CDR3 extends over 12 amino acids. The germline V gene has CDR1 SNHLY and CDR2 FYNNEI. Trimming pared 6 bases from V and 3 bases from J, leaving 9 bases between. CDR3 residues: CASRDSNYEQYF. The CDR3 DNA reads TGTGCCAGCAGAGACAGCAACTACGAGCAGTACTTC. Combining the CDR3 with reference TRBV2 and TRBJ2-7 gives the whole variable domain EPEVTQTPSHQVTQMGQEVILRCVPISNHLYFYWYRQILGQKVEFLVSFYNNEISEKSEIFDDQFSVERPDGSNFTLKIRSTKLEDSAMYFCASRDSNYEQYFGPGTRLTVT.

The V and J genes are TRBV13 and TRBJ2-5; TRBD2 matches 9 bases. CDR3 length: 14 residues. CDR1 and CDR2 (germline): PRHDT, FYEKMQ (reference sequence). V lost 5 bases and J lost 1; bases outside the gene matches: 2. The CDR3 sequence is CASSPAGGQETQYF. The CDR3 DNA reads as TGTGCCAGCAGCCCAGCGGGGGGCCAAGAGACCCAGTACTTC.

CDR3: CASKGATAGLAKNIQYF. The CDR3 DNA follows: TGTGCCAGCAAAGGGGCGACAGCGGGGCTAGCCAAAAACATTCAGTACTTC. J is TRBJ2-4 and V is TRBV27; 7 bases are shared with TRBD2. This CDR3 is 17 amino acids long. Per germline, CDR1 MNHEY and CDR2 SMNVEV (reference sequence). V was clipped by 7 bases and J by 0 bases; unmatched bases: 12.

The chain joins TRBV5-6 to TRBJ2-7, with 11 positions matching TRBD1. The CDR3 extends over 16 amino acids. V lost 2 bases and J lost 0; bases outside the gene matches: 4. Germline assignment: CDR1 SGHDT and CDR2 YYEEEE. CDR3 protein: CASSLRGTGGSYEQYF. DNA for the CDR3: TGTGCCAGCAGCTTAAGGGGGACAGGGGGCTCCTACGAGCAGTACTTC.

The CDR3 nucleotides read TGCGCCAGCAGCCAGGGGGGACAGGGCGAGTATTTT. Its protein product is CASSQGGQGEYF. The genes are TRBV4-1 and TRBJ2-3, with TRBD1 matching over 9 bases. Looked up from germline, CDR1 is MGHRA and CDR2 is YSYEKL. The V segment lost 3 bases and the J segment 13 bases; nucleotides outside the gene matches: 5. The CDR3 has 12 residues.

This clone was detected once. The genes are TRBV5-5 and TRBJ2-3; TRBD2 aligns across 9 bases. Trimming took 0 bases from V and 4 from J; bases not matched to a gene: 9. CDR1 and CDR2 (germline): SGHKS, YYEKEE (reference sequence). The CDR3 contains 17 residues. DNA for the CDR3: TGTGCCAGCAGCTTGGGAGTAGTGCGGGGGGGCGCAGATACGCAGTATTTT. Protein: CASSLGVVRGGADTQYF.

This clone was detected once. CDR3 sequence: CAWSVLGGGTYEQYF. DNA of the CDR3: TGTGCCTGGAGTGTACTAGGGGGGGGGACCTACGAGCAGTACTTC. The chain couples TRBV30 to TRBJ2-7, with a weak D call TRBD2 (7 bases). Germline V gene sequence: CDR1 GTSNPN, CDR2 SVGIG (reference sequence). V lost 0 bases and J 2 bases, leaving 14 bases between the germline ends. This CDR3 has 15 amino acids.

This clone appeared a few times. This chain joins TRBV2 and TRBJ1-6, with D maybe TRBD1 (6 bases). Germline values: CDR1 SNHLY, CDR2 FYNNEI. The CDR3 has 14 amino acids. V gave up 6 bases and J gave up 6 bases, with 12 bases separating them. The CDR3 nucleotides are TGTGCCAGCAGCTTATTACAGGGTAATTCACCCCTCCACTTT. This gives the protein CASSLLQGNSPLHF.

This chain joins TRBV10-3 and TRBJ2-7; 11 bases fit TRBD2. The V gene's germline CDR1 is ENHRY and CDR2 SYGVKD. The CDR3 totals 18 residues. The junction had 17 bases not matched to a gene; V was cut back by 5 bases and J by 5 bases. The CDR3 DNA reads TGTGCCATCAGTCAAAGCCTACTAGCGGGGGCCTCAGAGGACGAGCAGTACTTC. Its translation is CAISQSLLAGASEDEQYF.

CDR3 amino acids: CASSSGQGPETQYF. CDR3 nucleotide sequence: TGTGCCAGCAGTTCGGGACAGGGCCCGGAGACCCAGTACTTC. The V gene is TRBV28, the J gene TRBJ2-5, with TRBD1 matching over 9 bases. The CDR3 consists of 14 residues. Germline V CDR1 and CDR2: MDHEN, SYDVKM. The junction had 5 bases not matched to a gene; V was cut back by 4 bases and J by 5 bases.

This chain connects TRBV4-1 to TRBJ1-3; the D is unclear. The germline CDR1 and CDR2 sequences are MGHRA and YSYEKL. The CDR3 covers 15 residues. V was pared by 1 base and J by 0 bases, with 7 bases between. The CDR3 region is CASSQVAGSGNTIYF. CDR3 DNA sequence: TGCGCCAGCAGCCAAGTAGCCGGCTCTGGAAACACCATATATTTT.

The CDR3 loop is CASSPLPRSSYNSPLHF. The CDR3 DNA sequence: TGCGCCAGCAGCCCGCTCCCCCGGAGCTCCTATAATTCACCCCTCCACTTT. The genes are TRBV5-1 and TRBJ1-6; D is ambiguous. There are 17 residues in the CDR3. Germline lookup yields CDR1 SGHRS and CDR2 YFSETQ. V was cut by 4 bases and J by 0 bases, with 14 bases left in between.

Concerning this clone: This specimen includes other DNA sequences encoding the same CDR3. The V gene is TRBV18, the J gene TRBJ1-6; 11 bases are shared with TRBD1. Germline V gives CDR1 KGHSH, CDR2 LQKENI. J gave up 10 bases and V 3 bases, and 2 bases lay outside the gene matches. This CDR3 is 14 amino acids long. This CDR3 is CASSPGQGGSPLHF. The CDR3 nucleotides read TGTGCCAGCTCACCGGGACAGGGGGGATCACCCCTCCACTTT.

The chain recombines TRBV7-6 with TRBJ2-7, with D maybe TRBD2 (6 bases). V lost 1 base to trimming and J lost 4 bases, with 14 bases between them. The length of the CDR3 is 15 residues. Germline-derived CDR1 and CDR2 are SGHVS and FNYEAQ. CDR3 DNA: TGTGCCAGCAGCTTAGGGGCCACGGAGGGGTACGAGCAGTACTTC. Amino acids: CASSLGATEGYEQYF.

The rearrangement joins TRBV4-1 to TRBJ2-5, with 8 bases that match TRBD1. Germline CDR1 and CDR2: MGHRA and YSYEKL. J was trimmed by 1 base and V by 1 base; bases with no gene match: 2. There are 15 residues in the CDR3. The CDR3 DNA is TGCGCCAGCAGCCAAGGACAGGGGCCCCAAGAGACCCAGTACTTC. Its protein product is CASSQGQGPQETQYF.

In this sample, this clone turned up once. The chain is built from TRBV5-8 and TRBJ2-7, with a tentative D call TRBD1 (5 bases). CDR3 size: 13 residues. Trimming took 7 bases from V and 6 from J, leaving 17 bases between them. CDR1 and CDR2 from the germline V gene are SGHTS and YDEGEE. The CDR3 loop reads CASQNRPGPEQYF. CDR3 nucleotide sequence: TGTGCCAGCCAGAACAGGCCGGGCCCCGAGCAGTACTTC.

The chain recombines TRBV5-4 with TRBJ1-3, with D tentatively TRBD1 (6 bases). V was clipped by 1 base and J by 5 bases, with 10 bases between them. The CDR3 runs 14 residues. Germline-derived CDR1 and CDR2 are SGHNT and YYREEE (reference sequence). DNA for the CDR3: TGTGCCAGCAGCTTGTCTGGGGGCCGAAACACCATATATTTT. As protein: CASSLSGGRNTIYF.